This TCR beta chain appears in the sequencing data of a study of blood T cell repertoires in COVID-19. The repertoire was sequenced with immunoSEQ multiplex PCR; TCRdb's copy has only in-frame clones and lacks some. The data hold a few hundred thousand clones, with over 70% observed a single time. Trimming removed 2 bases from V and 4 bases from J; junction bases left unmatched: 5. Per the germline V gene, CDR1 is SNHLY and CDR2 is FYNNEI. CDR3 length: 15 residues. This receptor was obtained from a man aged 25 to 40 who had recovered from COVID-19. The material sequenced was PBMCs or T cells enriched from blood (not recorded which). The chain has TRBV2 and TRBJ2-1; 7 bases agree with TRBD2. The CDR3 reads CASSETGGYYNEQFF. The DNA for the CDR3 is TGTGCCAGCAGTGAAACGGGGGGATATTACAATGAGCAGTTCTTC.